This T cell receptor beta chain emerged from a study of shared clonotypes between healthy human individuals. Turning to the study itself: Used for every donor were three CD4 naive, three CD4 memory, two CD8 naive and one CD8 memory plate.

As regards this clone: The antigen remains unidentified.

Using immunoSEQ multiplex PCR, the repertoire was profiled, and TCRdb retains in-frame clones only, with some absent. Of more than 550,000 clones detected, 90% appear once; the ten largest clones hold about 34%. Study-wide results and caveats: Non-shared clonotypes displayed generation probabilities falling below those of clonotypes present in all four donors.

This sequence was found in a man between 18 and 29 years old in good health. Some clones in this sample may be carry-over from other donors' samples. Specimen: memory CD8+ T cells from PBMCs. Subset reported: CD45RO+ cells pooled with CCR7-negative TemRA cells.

CDR3 bases: TGCAGCGGACGACAGAACCGGGCCAACACCGGGGAGCTGTTTTTT. Residues: CSGRQNRANTGELFF. The rearrangement joins TRBV29-1 to TRBJ2-2, with D perhaps matching TRBD1 (5 bases). CDR1 is SQVTM, CDR2 ANQGSEA, per germline. V lost 7 bases and J lost 2, with 17 bases in between. This CDR3 region has 15 residues.